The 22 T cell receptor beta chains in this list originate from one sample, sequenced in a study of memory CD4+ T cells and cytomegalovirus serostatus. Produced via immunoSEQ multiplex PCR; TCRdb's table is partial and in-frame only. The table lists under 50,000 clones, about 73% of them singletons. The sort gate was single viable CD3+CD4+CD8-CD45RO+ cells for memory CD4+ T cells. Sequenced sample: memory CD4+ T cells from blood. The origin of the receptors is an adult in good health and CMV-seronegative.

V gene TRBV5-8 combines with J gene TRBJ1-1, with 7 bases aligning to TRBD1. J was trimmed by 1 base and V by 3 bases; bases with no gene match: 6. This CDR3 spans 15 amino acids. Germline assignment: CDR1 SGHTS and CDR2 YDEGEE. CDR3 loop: CASSWGQITNTEAFF. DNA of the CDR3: TGTGCCAGCAGCTGGGGACAGATTACGAACACTGAAGCTTTCTTT.

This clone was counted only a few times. The CDR3 is CASSSGQNANEQFF. The CDR3 region has the DNA TGCGCCAGCAGCTCGGGACAAAATGCCAATGAGCAGTTCTTC. The chain couples TRBV5-1 to TRBJ2-1; TRBD1 is a possible D gene (6 bases). The CDR3 is made up of 14 amino acids. Germline lookup yields CDR1 SGHRS and CDR2 YFSETQ. V lost 3 bases and J lost 6, with 13 bases in between.

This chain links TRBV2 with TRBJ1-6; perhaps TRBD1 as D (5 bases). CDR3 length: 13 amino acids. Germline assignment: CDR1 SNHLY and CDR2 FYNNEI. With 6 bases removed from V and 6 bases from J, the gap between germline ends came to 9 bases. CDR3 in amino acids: CASRGDLNSPLHF. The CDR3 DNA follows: TGTGCCAGCAGAGGGGACCTTAATTCACCCCTCCACTTT.

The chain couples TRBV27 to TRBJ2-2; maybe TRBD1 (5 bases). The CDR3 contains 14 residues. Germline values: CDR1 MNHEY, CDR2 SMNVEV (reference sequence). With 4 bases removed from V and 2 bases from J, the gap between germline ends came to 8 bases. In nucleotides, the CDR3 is TGTGCCAGCAGTTCGACAGTTAACACCGGGGAGCTGTTTTTT. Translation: CASSSTVNTGELFF.

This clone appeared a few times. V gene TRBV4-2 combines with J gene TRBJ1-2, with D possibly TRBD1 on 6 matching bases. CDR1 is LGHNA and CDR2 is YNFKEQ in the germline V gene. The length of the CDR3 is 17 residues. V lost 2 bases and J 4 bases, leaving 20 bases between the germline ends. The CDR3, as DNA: TGTGCCAGCAGCCAACCTCAAGGGGGGGGCGGTAGCTATGGCTACACCTTC. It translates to CASSQPQGGGGSYGYTF.

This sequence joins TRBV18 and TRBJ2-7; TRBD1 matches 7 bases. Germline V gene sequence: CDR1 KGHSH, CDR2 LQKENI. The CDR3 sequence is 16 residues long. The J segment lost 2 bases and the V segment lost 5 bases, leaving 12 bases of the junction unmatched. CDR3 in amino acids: CASSESMTGPTYEQYF. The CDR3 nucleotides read TGTGCCAGCTCAGAGTCCATGACAGGGCCCACCTACGAGCAGTACTTC.

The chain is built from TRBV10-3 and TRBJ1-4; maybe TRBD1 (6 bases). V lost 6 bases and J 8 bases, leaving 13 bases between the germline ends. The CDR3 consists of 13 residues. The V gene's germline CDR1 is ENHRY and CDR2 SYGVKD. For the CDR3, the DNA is TGTGCCATCAGAAGACAGGTAGCGGAAAAACTGTTTTTT. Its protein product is CAIRRQVAEKLFF.

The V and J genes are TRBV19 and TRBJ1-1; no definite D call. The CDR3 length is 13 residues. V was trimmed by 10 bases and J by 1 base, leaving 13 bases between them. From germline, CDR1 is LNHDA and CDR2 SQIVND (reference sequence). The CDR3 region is CATLSRRNTEAFF. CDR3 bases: TGTGCCACCTTGAGCAGGAGGAACACTGAAGCTTTCTTT.

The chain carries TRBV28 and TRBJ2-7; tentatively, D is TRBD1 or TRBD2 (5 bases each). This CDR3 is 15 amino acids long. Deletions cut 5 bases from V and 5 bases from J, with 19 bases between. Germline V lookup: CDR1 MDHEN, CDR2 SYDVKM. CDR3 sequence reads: CASSAPGTRRDEQYF. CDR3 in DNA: TGTGCCAGCAGTGCCCCCGGGACCCGCCGGGACGAGCAGTACTTC.

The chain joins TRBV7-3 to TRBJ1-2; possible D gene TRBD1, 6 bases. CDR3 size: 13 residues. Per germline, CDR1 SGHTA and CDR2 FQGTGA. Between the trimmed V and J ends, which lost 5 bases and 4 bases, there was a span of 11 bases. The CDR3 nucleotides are TGTGCCAGCAGCATTACAGGGACCTATGGCTACACCTTC. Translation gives CASSITGTYGYTF.

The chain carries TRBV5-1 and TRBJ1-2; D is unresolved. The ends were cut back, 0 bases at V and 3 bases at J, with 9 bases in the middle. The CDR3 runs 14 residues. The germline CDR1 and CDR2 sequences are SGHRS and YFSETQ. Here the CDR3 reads CASSLGTDDYGYTF. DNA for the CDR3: TGCGCCAGCAGCTTGGGCACAGACGACTATGGCTACACCTTC.

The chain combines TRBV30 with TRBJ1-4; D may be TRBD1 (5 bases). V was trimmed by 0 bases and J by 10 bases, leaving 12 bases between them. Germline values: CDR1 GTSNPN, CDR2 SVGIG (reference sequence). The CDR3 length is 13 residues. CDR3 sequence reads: CAWSVRQGLKLFF. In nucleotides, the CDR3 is TGTGCCTGGAGTGTACGCCAGGGTCTAAAACTGTTTTTT.

The chain's CDR3 is CASSLVGQRNSPLHF. The CDR3 nucleotides are TGTGCCAGCAGCTTAGTGGGACAGAGGAATTCACCCCTCCACTTT. V and J are TRBV5-4 and TRBJ1-6, with 7 bases matching TRBD1. This CDR3 has 15 amino acids. Trimming at V came to 2 bases and at J to 7 bases, leaving 6 bases not matched to a gene. CDR1 SGHNT and CDR2 YYREEE come from the germline V gene (reference sequence).

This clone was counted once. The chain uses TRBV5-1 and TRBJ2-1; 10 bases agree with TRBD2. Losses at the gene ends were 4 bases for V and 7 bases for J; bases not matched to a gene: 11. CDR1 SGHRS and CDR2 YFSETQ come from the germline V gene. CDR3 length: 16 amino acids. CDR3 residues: CASSHGPSGGSNEQFF. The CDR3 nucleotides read TGCGCCAGCAGCCACGGACCTAGCGGGGGTAGTAATGAGCAGTTCTTC.

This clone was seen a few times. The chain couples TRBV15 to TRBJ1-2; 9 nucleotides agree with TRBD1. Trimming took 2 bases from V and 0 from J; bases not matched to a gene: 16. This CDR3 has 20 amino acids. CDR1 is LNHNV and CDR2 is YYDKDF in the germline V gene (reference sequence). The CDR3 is CATSRRRNRGLPLANYGYTF. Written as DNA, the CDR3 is TGTGCCACCAGCAGACGTCGTAACAGGGGGCTCCCCTTGGCTAACTATGGCTACACCTTC.

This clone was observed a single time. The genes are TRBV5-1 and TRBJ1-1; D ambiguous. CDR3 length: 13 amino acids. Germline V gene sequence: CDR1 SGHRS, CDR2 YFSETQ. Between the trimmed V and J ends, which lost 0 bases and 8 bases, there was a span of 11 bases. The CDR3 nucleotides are TGCGCCAGCAGCTTGGAGGGCAGGAGAGAAGCTTTCTTT. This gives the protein CASSLEGRREAFF.

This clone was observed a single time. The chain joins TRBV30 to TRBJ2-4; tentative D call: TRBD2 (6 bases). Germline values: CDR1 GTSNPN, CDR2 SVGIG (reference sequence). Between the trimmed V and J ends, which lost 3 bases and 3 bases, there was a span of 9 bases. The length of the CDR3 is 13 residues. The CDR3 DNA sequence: TGTGCCTGGAGCGGGGGAGGCAAAAACATTCAGTACTTC. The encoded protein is CAWSGGGKNIQYF.

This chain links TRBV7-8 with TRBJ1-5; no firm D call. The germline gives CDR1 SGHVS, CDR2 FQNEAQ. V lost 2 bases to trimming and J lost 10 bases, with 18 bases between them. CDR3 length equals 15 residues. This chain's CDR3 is CASSLTGLGKFPQHF. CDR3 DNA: TGTGCCAGCAGCTTAACGGGCCTAGGAAAGTTCCCCCAGCATTTT. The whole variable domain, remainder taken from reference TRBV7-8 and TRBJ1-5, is GAGVSQSPRYKVAKRGQDVALRCDPISGHVSLFWYQQALGQGPEFLTYFQNEAQLDKSGLPSDRFFAERPEGSVSTLKIQRTQQEDSAVYLCASSLTGLGKFPQHFGDGTRLSIL.

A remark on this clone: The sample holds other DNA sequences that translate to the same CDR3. The CDR3 reads CASSLYGGTEAFF. DNA for the CDR3: TGTGCCAGCAGCTTATATGGGGGCACTGAAGCTTTCTTT. The chain recombines TRBV7-3 with TRBJ1-1; maybe TRBD1 (5 bases). CDR1 is SGHTA, CDR2 FQGTGA, per germline. V lost 2 bases, J lost 4 bases, and 8 bases lay in between. This CDR3 is built from 13 residues.

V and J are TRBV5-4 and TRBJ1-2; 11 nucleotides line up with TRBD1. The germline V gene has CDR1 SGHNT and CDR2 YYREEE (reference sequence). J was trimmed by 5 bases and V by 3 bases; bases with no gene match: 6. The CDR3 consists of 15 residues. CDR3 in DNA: TGTGCCAGCAGCTCGCTGGACAGGGGGCTATATGGCTACACCTTC. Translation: CASSSLDRGLYGYTF.

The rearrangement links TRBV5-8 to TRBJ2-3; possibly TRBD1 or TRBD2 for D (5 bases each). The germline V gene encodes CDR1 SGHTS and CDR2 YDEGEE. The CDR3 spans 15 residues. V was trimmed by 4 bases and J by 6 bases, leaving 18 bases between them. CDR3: CASSPTLGRQDTQYF. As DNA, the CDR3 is TGTGCCAGCAGCCCCACCTTGGGACGCCAGGATACGCAGTATTTT. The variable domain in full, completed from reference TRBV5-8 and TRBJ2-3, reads EAGVTQSPTHLIKTRGQQATLRCSPISGHTSVYWYQQALGLGLQFLLWYDEGEERNRGNFPPRFSGRQFPNYSSELNVNALELEDSALYLCASSPTLGRQDTQYFGPGTRLTVL.

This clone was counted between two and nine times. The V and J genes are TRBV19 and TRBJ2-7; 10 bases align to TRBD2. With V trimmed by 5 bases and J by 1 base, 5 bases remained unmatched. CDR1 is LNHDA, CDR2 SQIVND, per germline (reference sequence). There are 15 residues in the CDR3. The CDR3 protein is CASSRSGGPSYEQYF. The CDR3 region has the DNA TGTGCCAGTAGTCGTAGCGGGGGGCCTTCCTACGAGCAGTACTTC.